The rows below give T cell receptor beta chains drawn from one sample of a study of T cell repertoires in cytomegalovirus infection. MiXCR, run by TCRdb on the reads, gives a single entry per CDR3 protein. The sample yields fewer than 300,000 distinct CDR3 sequences, under 30% seen once. The sample comprised PBMCs. The origin of the receptors is a human donor in good health (CMV status not recorded). Some clones in this sample may be carry-over from other donors' samples. CDR3s include the opening cysteine and the closing phenylalanine or tryptophan. A D gene is named only where the DNA matches it firmly. Clone size appears in some rows only: once, few, many, or a class for an expanded clone.

many,TRBV6-1,TRBJ1-2,.,CASSEGGYEYGYTF,TGTGCCAGCAGTGAAGGGGGCTACGAATATGGCTACACCTTC
.,TRBV2,TRBJ2-7,.,CASRVDGGDVEQYF,TGTGCCAGCAGGGTCGACGGAGGGGACGTCGAGCAGTACTTC
few,TRBV2,TRBJ2-4,TRBD2,CASSDSPAGGLLNIQYF,TGTGCCAGCAGTGACAGCCCGGCGGGGGGCCTTCTAAACATTCAGTACTTC
.,TRBV9,TRBJ2-1,.,CASSVFWESSYNEQFF,TGTGCCAGCAGCGTATTTTGGGAAAGCTCCTACAATGAGCAGTTCTTC
.,TRBV12-5,TRBJ2-6,.,CASVRLGTPSGANVLTF,TGTGCTAGTGTTAGGCTGGGGACTCCATCTGGGGCCAACGTCCTGACTTTC
many,TRBV7-2,TRBJ2-3,.,CASSFRFATDTQYF,TGTGCCAGCAGCTTCCGCTTTGCCACAGATACGCAGTATTTT
.,TRBV15,TRBJ1-3,.,CATSRAGPGAGNTIYF,TGTGCCACCAGCAGGGCGGGACCAGGCGCTGGAAACACCATATATTTT
few,TRBV6-1,TRBJ2-5,TRBD2,CASGGRGGTQYF,TGTGCCAGTGGGGGACGGGGGGGGACCCAGTACTTC
once,TRBV7-6,TRBJ1-5,.,CASSLAVLGDHQPQHF,TGTGCCAGCAGCTTAGCCGTCCTAGGGGACCATCAGCCCCAGCATTTT
few,TRBV29-1,TRBJ2-5,.,CSVDVFGQETQYF,TGCAGCGTTGATGTGTTTGGCCAAGAGACCCAGTACTTC
few,TRBV4-1,TRBJ1-1,.,CASSQVGGPTNTEAFF,TGCGCCAGCAGCCAAGTAGGAGGGCCGACGAACACTGAAGCTTTCTTT
.,TRBV29-1,TRBJ2-6,.,CSVRHSGANVLTF,TGCAGCGTTAGACACTCTGGGGCCAACGTCCTGACTTTC
many,TRBV20-1,TRBJ2-5,.,CSAEPPGQMNRETQYF,TGCAGTGCTGAGCCCCCGGGCCAGATGAACCGGGAGACCCAGTACTTC
.,TRBV5-5,TRBJ2-7,.,CASSRPRVDEQYF,TGTGCCAGCAGCCGTCCCAGGGTTGATGAGCAGTACTTC
few,TRBV20-1,TRBJ1-1,.,CSASGQMIMNTEAFF,TGCAGTGCTAGTGGACAGATGATTATGAACACTGAAGCTTTCTTT
.,TRBV5-6,TRBJ1-5,TRBD1,CASSTSGTGDHQPQHF,TGTGCCAGCAGCACCTCCGGGACAGGTGACCATCAGCCCCAGCATTTT
many,TRBV7-2,TRBJ1-2,.,CASSLRVMAGDTGGYTF,TGTGCCAGCAGCTTAAGGGTTATGGCAGGGGATACCGGCGGCTACACCTTC
.,TRBV9,TRBJ1-2,TRBD1,CASSSQDRGLGYTF,TGTGCCAGCAGCAGTCAGGACAGGGGGCTTGGCTACACCTTC
.,TRBV12-3/TRBV12-4,TRBJ2-1,TRBD2,CASSLSAGVTYNEQFF,TGTGCCAGCAGTTTATCAGCGGGAGTTACCTACAATGAGCAGTTCTTC
.,TRBV4-1,TRBJ2-3,.,CASSQDFPGGRNTQYF,TGCGCCAGCAGCCAAGATTTTCCGGGGGGCAGGAATACGCAGTATTTT
many,TRBV3-1,TRBJ1-1,TRBD1,CASSQRQGGTEAFF,TGTGCCAGCAGCCAGCGACAGGGTGGCACTGAAGCTTTCTTT
few,TRBV5-6,TRBJ1-4,.,CATSQDGRLYDEKLFF,TGTGCCACCTCCCAGGATGGGCGACTCTACGATGAAAAACTGTTTTTT
few,TRBV25-1,TRBJ2-2,.,CASGWGDTGELFF,TGTGCCAGCGGTTGGGGTGACACCGGGGAGCTGTTTTTT
.,TRBV28,TRBJ2-7,TRBD2,CATKSGGSSYEQYF,TGTGCCACCAAAAGCGGGGGGAGCTCCTACGAGCAGTACTTC
many,TRBV7-8,TRBJ2-1,TRBD2,CAGHRLAGDEQFF,TGTGCCGGCCATCGACTAGCGGGAGATGAGCAGTTCTTC
few,TRBV6-6,TRBJ2-2,TRBD2,CASSYRGGAGELFF,TGTGCCAGCAGTTACAGGGGAGGGGCCGGGGAGCTGTTTTTT
few,TRBV27,TRBJ2-3,TRBD1,CASSFVTGLDTQYF,TGTGCCAGCAGTTTTGTGACAGGGTTGGATACGCAGTATTTT
.,TRBV18,TRBJ1-5,TRBD1,CASSHRQGSQPQHF,TGTGCCAGCTCACACCGACAGGGCTCTCAGCCCCAGCATTTT
many,TRBV7-2,TRBJ2-2,TRBD2,CASSRESGRAYGELFF,TGTGCCAGCAGCCGCGAAAGCGGGAGGGCCTACGGGGAGCTGTTTTTT
.,TRBV2,TRBJ2-7,.,CASSESRRALGLEQYF,TGTGCCAGCAGTGAATCCAGGAGGGCCCTAGGTCTCGAGCAGTACTTC
.,TRBV2,TRBJ1-1,.,CASSGGRGNTEAFF,TGTGCCAGCAGTGGCGGTCGTGGGAACACTGAAGCTTTCTTT
many,TRBV19,TRBJ2-7,.,CASSIDHSYNGEQYF,TGTGCCAGTAGTATAGACCACTCTTACAACGGCGAGCAGTACTTC
few,TRBV6-2/TRBV6-3,TRBJ1-1,.,CASSYSSNRAFF,TGTGCCAGCAGTTACTCGTCAAATCGGGCTTTCTTT
.,TRBV20-1,TRBJ2-3,.,CSARRLLNPTDTQYF,TGCAGTGCTAGACGTCTCCTTAACCCCACAGATACGCAGTATTTT
.,TRBV28,TRBJ2-3,.,CASSPPSWPTGGHADTQYF,TGTGCCAGCAGTCCCCCTTCTTGGCCGACTGGGGGGCACGCAGATACGCAGTATTTT
.,TRBV28,TRBJ2-2,.,CASSLGFGRSTGELFF,TGTGCCAGCAGTTTAGGGTTTGGACGCTCGACCGGGGAGCTGTTTTTT
few,TRBV6-2/TRBV6-3,TRBJ1-5,TRBD1,CASSYSGQGNQPQHF,TGTGCCAGCAGTTACTCGGGACAGGGGAATCAGCCCCAGCATTTT
many,TRBV7-2,TRBJ1-3,.,CASSLEMGITGNTIYF,TGTGCCAGCAGCTTAGAGATGGGTATTACTGGAAACACCATATATTTT
many,TRBV7-2,TRBJ2-2,.,CASSLVQAGELFF,TGTGCCAGCAGCTTAGTTCAGGCCGGGGAGCTGTTTTTT
.,TRBV13,TRBJ2-1,TRBD1,CASSHGQGDNEQFF,TGTGCCAGCAGCCACGGACAGGGGGACAATGAGCAGTTCTTC
few,TRBV20-1,TRBJ2-1,TRBD1,CSARDLGQGSGRQFF,TGCAGTGCTAGAGACCTAGGACAGGGTTCAGGGAGGCAGTTCTTC
.,TRBV30,TRBJ1-2,TRBD1,CAWSRNTGTGYNYGYTF,TGTGCCTGGAGTAGGAATACCGGGACAGGGTATAACTATGGCTACACCTTC
few,TRBV29-1,TRBJ2-3,.,CSVDEDTQYF,TGCAGCGTTGACGAAGATACGCAGTATTTT
few,TRBV7-2,TRBJ1-2,.,CASSSQGFGYTF,TGTGCCAGCAGCTCCCAGGGTTTTGGCTACACCTTC
.,TRBV15,TRBJ1-1,.,CATSREPNTEAFF,TGTGCCACCAGCAGAGAACCGAACACTGAAGCTTTCTTT
.,TRBV20-1,TRBJ2-7,.,CSAVPGAYEQYF,TGCAGTGCGGTTCCAGGTGCCTACGAGCAGTACTTC
once,TRBV28,TRBJ2-6,TRBD2,CASRAAGDGGANVLTF,TGTGCCAGCAGAGCAGCGGGAGATGGTGGGGCCAACGTCCTGACTTTC
.,TRBV7-2,TRBJ2-1,.,CASSLVGGASSYNEQFF,TGTGCCAGCAGCTTAGTGGGCGGGGCAAGCTCCTACAATGAGCAGTTCTTC
.,TRBV6-5,TRBJ2-7,TRBD1,CASSYSGTGEHEQYF,TGTGCCAGCAGTTACTCCGGGACAGGGGAACACGAGCAGTACTTC
.,TRBV18,TRBJ2-1,.,CASSPATAREDEQFF,TGTGCCAGCTCACCGGCGACAGCGCGTGAGGATGAGCAGTTCTTC
many,TRBV12-3/TRBV12-4,TRBJ1-5,.,CASSPTRRPQHF,TGTGCCAGCAGCCCCACCCGTCGGCCCCAGCATTTT
.,TRBV5-5,TRBJ1-2,TRBD1,CASSSRQGTIYGYTF,TGTGCCAGCAGCTCTCGACAGGGTACGATCTATGGCTACACCTTC
few,TRBV15,TRBJ2-7,.,CATNLGPPKYEQYF,TGTGCCACCAACCTGGGACCTCCGAAGTACGAGCAGTACTTC
.,TRBV10-3,TRBJ2-1,.,CAVRESSYNEQFF,TGTGCCGTCAGGGAAAGCTCCTACAATGAGCAGTTCTTC
.,TRBV5-1,TRBJ2-2,TRBD1,CASSPGGAGGTGELFF,TGCGCCAGCTCCCCAGGGGGCGCGGGCGGCACCGGGGAGCTGTTTTTT